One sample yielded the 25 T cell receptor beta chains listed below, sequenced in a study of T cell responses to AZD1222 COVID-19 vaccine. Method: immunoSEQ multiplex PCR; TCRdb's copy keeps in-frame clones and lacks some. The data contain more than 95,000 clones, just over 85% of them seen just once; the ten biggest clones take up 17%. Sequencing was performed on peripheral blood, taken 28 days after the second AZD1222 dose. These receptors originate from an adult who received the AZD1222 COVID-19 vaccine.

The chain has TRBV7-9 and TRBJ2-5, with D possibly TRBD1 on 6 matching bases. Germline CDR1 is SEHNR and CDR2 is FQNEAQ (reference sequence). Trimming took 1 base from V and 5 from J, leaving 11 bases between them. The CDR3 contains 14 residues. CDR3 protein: CASSLGRGRETQYF. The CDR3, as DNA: TGTGCCAGCAGCTTAGGCAGGGGCCGCGAGACCCAGTACTTC. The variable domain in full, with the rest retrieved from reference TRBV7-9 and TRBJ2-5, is DTGVSQNPRHKITKRGQNVTFRCDPISEHNRLYWYRQTLGQGPEFLTYFQNEAQLEKSRLLSDRFSAERPKGSFSTLEIQRTEQGDSAMYLCASSLGRGRETQYFGPGTRLLVL.

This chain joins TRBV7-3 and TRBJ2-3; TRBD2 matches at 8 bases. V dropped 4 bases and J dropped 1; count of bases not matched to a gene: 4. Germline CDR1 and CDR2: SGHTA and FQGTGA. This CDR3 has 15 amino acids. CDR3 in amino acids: CASSSSGSGTDTQYF. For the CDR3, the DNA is TGTGCCAGCAGCTCCAGCGGGAGCGGCACAGATACGCAGTATTTT.

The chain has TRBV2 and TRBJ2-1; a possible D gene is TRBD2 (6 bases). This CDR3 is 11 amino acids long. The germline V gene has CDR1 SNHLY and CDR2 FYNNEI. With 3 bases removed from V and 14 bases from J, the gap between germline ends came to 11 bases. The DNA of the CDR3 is TGTGCCAGCAGTGAGGGCGGGGTCAAGTTCTTC. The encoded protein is CASSEGGVKFF.

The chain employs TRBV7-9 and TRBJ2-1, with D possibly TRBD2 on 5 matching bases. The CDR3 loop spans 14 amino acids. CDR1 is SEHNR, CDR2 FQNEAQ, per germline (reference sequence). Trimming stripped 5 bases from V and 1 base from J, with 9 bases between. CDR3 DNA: TGTGCCAGCAGCCCCGTAGCGTCCTACAATGAGCAGTTCTTC. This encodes CASSPVASYNEQFF.

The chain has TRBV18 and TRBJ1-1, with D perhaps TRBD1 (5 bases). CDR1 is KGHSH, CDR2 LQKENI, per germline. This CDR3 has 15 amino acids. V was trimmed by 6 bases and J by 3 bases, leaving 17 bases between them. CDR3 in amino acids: CASSPATVGDTEAFF. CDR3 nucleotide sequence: TGTGCCAGCTCCCCCGCAACGGTGGGGGACACTGAAGCTTTCTTT.

CDR3 nucleotide sequence: TGTGCCAGCAGTTTATACAACAGGTTTAGCACAGATACGCAGTATTTT. Its translation is CASSLYNRFSTDTQYF. J is TRBJ2-3 and V is TRBV27; D may be TRBD1 (5 bases). This CDR3 is built from 16 residues. Germline loops: CDR1 MNHEY, CDR2 SMNVEV (reference sequence). Trimming removed 1 base from V and 0 bases from J, with 11 bases in between.

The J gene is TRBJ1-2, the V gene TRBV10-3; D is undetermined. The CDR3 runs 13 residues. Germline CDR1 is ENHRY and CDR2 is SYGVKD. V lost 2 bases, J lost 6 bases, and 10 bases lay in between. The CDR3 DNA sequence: TGTGCCATCAGTGAGAAAGTAGTGGATGGCTACACCTTC. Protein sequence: CAISEKVVDGYTF.

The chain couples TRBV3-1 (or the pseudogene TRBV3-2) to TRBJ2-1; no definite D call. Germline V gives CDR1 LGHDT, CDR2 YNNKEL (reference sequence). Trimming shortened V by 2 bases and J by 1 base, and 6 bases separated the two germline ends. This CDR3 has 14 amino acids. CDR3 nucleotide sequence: TGTGCCAGCAGCCAACACGGTTCCTACAATGAGCAGTTCTTC. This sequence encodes CASSQHGSYNEQFF.

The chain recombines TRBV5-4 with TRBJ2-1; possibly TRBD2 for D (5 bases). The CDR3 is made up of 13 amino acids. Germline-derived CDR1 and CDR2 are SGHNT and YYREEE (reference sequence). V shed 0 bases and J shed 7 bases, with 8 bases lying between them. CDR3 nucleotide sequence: TGTGCCAGCAGCTTGGTCTCGGGAAATGAGCAGTTCTTC. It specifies CASSLVSGNEQFF.

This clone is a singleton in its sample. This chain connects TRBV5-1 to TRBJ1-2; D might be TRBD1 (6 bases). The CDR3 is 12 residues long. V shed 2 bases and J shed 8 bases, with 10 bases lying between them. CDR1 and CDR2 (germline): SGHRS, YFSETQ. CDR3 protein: CASSFKGDGYTF. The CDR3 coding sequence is TGCGCCAGCAGCTTTAAGGGGGACGGCTACACCTTC.

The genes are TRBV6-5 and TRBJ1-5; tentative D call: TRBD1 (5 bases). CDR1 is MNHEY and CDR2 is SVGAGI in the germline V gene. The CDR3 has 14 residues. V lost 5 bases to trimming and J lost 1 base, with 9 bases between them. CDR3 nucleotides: TGTGCCAGCAGTATCGGGACCAGCAATCAGCCCCAGCATTTT. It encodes CASSIGTSNQPQHF.

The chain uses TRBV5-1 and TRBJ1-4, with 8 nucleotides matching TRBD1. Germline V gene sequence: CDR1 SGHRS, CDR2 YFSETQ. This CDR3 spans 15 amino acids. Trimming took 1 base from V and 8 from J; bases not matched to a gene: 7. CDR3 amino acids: CASSLRTGQGEKLFF. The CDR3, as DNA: TGCGCCAGCAGCTTGCGGACAGGGCAGGGCGAAAAACTGTTTTTT.

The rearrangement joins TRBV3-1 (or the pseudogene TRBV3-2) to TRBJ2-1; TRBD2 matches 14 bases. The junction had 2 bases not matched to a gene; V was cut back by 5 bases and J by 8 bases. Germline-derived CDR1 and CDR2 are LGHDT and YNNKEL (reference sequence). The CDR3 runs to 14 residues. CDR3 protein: CASSWGLAGDEQFF. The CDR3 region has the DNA TGTGCCAGCAGCTGGGGACTAGCGGGAGATGAGCAGTTCTTC.

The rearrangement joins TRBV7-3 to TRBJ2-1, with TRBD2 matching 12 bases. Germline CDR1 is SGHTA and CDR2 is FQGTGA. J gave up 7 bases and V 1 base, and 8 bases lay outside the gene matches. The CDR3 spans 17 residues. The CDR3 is CASSLRSLAGGRNEQFF. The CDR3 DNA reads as TGTGCCAGCAGCTTAAGGAGTCTAGCGGGAGGGCGGAATGAGCAGTTCTTC.

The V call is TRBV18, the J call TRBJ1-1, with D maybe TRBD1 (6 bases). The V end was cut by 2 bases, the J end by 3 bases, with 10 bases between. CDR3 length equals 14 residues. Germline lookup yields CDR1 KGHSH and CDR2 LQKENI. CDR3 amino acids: CASSPGGGDTEAFF. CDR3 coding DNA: TGTGCCAGCTCACCAGGGGGCGGTGACACTGAAGCTTTCTTT.

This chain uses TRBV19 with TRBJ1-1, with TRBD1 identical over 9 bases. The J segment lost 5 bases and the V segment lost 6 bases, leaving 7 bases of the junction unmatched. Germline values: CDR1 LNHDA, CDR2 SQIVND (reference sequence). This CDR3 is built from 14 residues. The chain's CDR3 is CASSAGTGWTEAFF. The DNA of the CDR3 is TGTGCCAGTAGCGCCGGGACAGGGTGGACTGAAGCTTTCTTT.

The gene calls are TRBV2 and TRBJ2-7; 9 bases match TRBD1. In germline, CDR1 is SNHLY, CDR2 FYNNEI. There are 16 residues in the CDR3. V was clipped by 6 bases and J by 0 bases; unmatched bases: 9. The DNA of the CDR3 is TGTGCCAGCAGGGACACCGGGACAGGGTTCTCCTACGAGCAGTACTTC. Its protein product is CASRDTGTGFSYEQYF.

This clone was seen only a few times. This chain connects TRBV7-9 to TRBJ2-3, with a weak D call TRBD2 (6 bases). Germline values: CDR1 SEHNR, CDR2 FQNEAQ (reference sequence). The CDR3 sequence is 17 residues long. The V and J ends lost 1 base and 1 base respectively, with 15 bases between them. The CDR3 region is CASSLELGGMGTDTQYF. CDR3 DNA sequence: TGTGCCAGCAGCTTAGAATTGGGCGGGATGGGCACAGATACGCAGTATTTT.

Here the CDR3 reads CASSLSRQGDGYTF. The DNA of the CDR3 is TGTGCCAGCAGCTTGAGTCGACAGGGGGATGGCTACACCTTC. This chain connects TRBV5-4 to TRBJ1-2; 9 nucleotides align to TRBD1. Germline CDR1 and CDR2: SGHNT and YYREEE (reference sequence). The junction had 4 bases not matched to a gene; V was cut back by 1 base and J by 6 bases. This CDR3 comprises 14 residues.

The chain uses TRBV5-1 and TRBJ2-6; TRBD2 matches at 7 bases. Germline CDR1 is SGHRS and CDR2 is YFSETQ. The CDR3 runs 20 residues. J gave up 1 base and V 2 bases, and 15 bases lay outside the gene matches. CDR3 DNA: TGCGCCAGCAGCTTAAGTAGCCTAGCGGCATATGCTTCTGGGGCCAACGTCCTGACTTTC. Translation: CASSLSSLAAYASGANVLTF.

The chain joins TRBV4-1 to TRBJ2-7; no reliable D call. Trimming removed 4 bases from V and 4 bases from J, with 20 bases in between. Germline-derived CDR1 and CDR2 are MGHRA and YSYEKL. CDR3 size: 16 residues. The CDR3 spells CASSLPRAGHEYEQYF. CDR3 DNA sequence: TGCGCCAGCAGCCTTCCAAGGGCAGGCCACGAGTACGAGCAGTACTTC.

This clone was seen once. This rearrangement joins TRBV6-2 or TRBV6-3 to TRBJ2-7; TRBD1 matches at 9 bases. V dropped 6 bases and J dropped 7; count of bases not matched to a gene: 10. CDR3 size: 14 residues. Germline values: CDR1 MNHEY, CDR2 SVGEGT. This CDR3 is CASSKGQGGVEQYF. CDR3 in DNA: TGTGCCAGCAGCAAGGGACAGGGCGGTGTGGAGCAGTACTTC.

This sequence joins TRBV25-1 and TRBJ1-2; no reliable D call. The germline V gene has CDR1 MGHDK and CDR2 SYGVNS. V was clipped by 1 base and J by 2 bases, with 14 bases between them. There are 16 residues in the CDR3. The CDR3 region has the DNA TGTGCCAGCAGTGAATCTTTTGGCAGGACGAACTATGGCTACACCTTC. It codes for CASSESFGRTNYGYTF.

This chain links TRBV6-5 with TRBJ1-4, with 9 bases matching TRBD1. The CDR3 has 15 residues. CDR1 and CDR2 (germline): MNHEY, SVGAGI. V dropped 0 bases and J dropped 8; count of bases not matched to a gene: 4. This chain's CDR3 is CASSYSGTGYEKLFF. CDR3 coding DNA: TGTGCCAGCAGTTACTCCGGGACAGGGTACGAAAAACTGTTTTTT.

For the CDR3, the DNA is TGTGCCAGCAGCGTAGTGCCTAGCGGGGGGAATGAGCAGTTCTTC. Translation gives CASSVVPSGGNEQFF. The chain uses TRBV9 and TRBJ2-1, with 11 bases identical to TRBD2. This CDR3 has 15 residues. Germline assignment: CDR1 SGDLS and CDR2 YYNGEE. The V gene end was trimmed by 0 bases and the J gene end by 7 bases; junction bases not matched to a gene: 3.